A selection of T cell receptor beta chains follows, all from one sample in a study of blood T cell repertoires in COVID-19. This table comes from immunoSEQ multiplex PCR, and its TCRdb copy is limited to in-frame clones, with some not included. The sample consists of approximately 110,000 clones, about 85% of them appearing once. Sequencing was carried out using peripheral blood. These receptors were taken from a woman of 80 years or more with COVID-19, enrolled during active disease. CDR3s include the opening cysteine and the closing phenylalanine or tryptophan. Fields, in order: CDR3 DNA, CDR3 protein, D gene, clone size, J gene, V gene. The D gene is left open where the match is weak. Only some rows state a clone size, as once, few, many or a class for expanded clones.

CDR3 DNA: TGTGCCAGCAGCGTCCGGGACAGGGAGAGCGAGCAGTACTTC
CDR3 protein: CASSVRDRESEQYF
D gene: TRBD1
clone size: NA
J gene: TRBJ2-7
V gene: TRBV9

CDR3 DNA: TGCAGCGTCAGGACAGGCAGGGGTGAAAAACTGTTTTTT
CDR3 protein: CSVRTGRGEKLFF
D gene: TRBD1
clone size: NA
J gene: TRBJ1-4
V gene: TRBV29-1

CDR3 DNA: TGTGCCAGCAGCCAACTCCAGGGGGCCTACGAGCAGTACTTC
CDR3 protein: CASSQLQGAYEQYF
D gene: TRBD1
clone size: once
J gene: TRBJ2-7
V gene: TRBV3-1/TRBV3-2

CDR3 DNA: TGTGCTAGCAGCTTCGACAGGGGGCTCGGAGAGACCCAGTACTTC
CDR3 protein: CASSFDRGLGETQYF
D gene: TRBD1
clone size: NA
J gene: TRBJ2-5
V gene: TRBV7-7

CDR3 DNA: TGTGCCAGCTTACTATCGAACACCGGGGAGCTGTTTTTT
CDR3 protein: CASLLSNTGELFF
D gene: NA
clone size: NA
J gene: TRBJ2-2
V gene: TRBV19

CDR3 DNA: TGTGCCAGCAGCTCCGACAGAAATAATTCACCCCTCCACTTT
CDR3 protein: CASSSDRNNSPLHF
D gene: NA
clone size: NA
J gene: TRBJ1-6
V gene: TRBV28

CDR3 DNA: TGTGCCAGCAGCCCCCGGGACTACCCTCTCGTGGAGCAGTACTTC
CDR3 protein: CASSPRDYPLVEQYF
D gene: TRBD2
clone size: NA
J gene: TRBJ2-7
V gene: TRBV14

CDR3 DNA: TGTGCCAGCAGCAGGACAGGGGGCGAGCAGTACTTC
CDR3 protein: CASSRTGGEQYF
D gene: TRBD1
clone size: few
J gene: TRBJ2-7
V gene: TRBV6-5

CDR3 DNA: TGTGCCAGCAGCTCTTTGGGAACAGGGGGCATGTTTCAGCCCCAGCATTTT
CDR3 protein: CASSSLGTGGMFQPQHF
D gene: TRBD1
clone size: NA
J gene: TRBJ1-5
V gene: TRBV5-6

CDR3 DNA: TGTGCCAGCACCCCAAACCAGGTTAACTATGGCTACACCTTC
CDR3 protein: CASTPNQVNYGYTF
D gene: NA
clone size: NA
J gene: TRBJ1-2
V gene: TRBV7-2

CDR3 DNA: TGTGCCAGCAGCTCCCAATTGGGGGGAGAGACCCAGTACTTC
CDR3 protein: CASSSQLGGETQYF
D gene: NA
clone size: NA
J gene: TRBJ2-5
V gene: TRBV7-2

CDR3 DNA: TGCGCCAGCAGCAAGGGGGACGGAAGCTCCTACGAGCAGTACTTC
CDR3 protein: CASSKGDGSSYEQYF
D gene: NA
clone size: once
J gene: TRBJ2-7
V gene: TRBV4-3

CDR3 DNA: TGTGCCAGCAGCTTAGGGACAGGGGTTAATGAAAAACTGTTTTTT
CDR3 protein: CASSLGTGVNEKLFF
D gene: TRBD1
clone size: NA
J gene: TRBJ1-4
V gene: TRBV7-6

CDR3 DNA: TGTGCCAGCAACCCGGGGGGGGCCGGACATCAGCCCCAGCATTTT
CDR3 protein: CASNPGGAGHQPQHF
D gene: NA
clone size: NA
J gene: TRBJ1-5
V gene: TRBV5-6

CDR3 DNA: TGTGCCAGCAGACCGGGGAGGTCCGGACGGATGAACACTGAAGCTTTCTTT
CDR3 protein: CASRPGRSGRMNTEAFF
D gene: NA
clone size: NA
J gene: TRBJ1-1
V gene: TRBV5-8

CDR3 DNA: TGTGCCAGCAGTGGACAGGGGGCGAAGGGAGAGACCCAGTACTTC
CDR3 protein: CASSGQGAKGETQYF
D gene: TRBD1
clone size: NA
J gene: TRBJ2-5
V gene: TRBV2

CDR3 DNA: TGTGCCAGCAGTAACGGGGCTAACTATGGCTACACCTTC
CDR3 protein: CASSNGANYGYTF
D gene: NA
clone size: NA
J gene: TRBJ1-2
V gene: TRBV28

CDR3 DNA: TGTGCCAGCAGCTTAGGTCCGGGGACTAACTATGGCTACACCTTC
CDR3 protein: CASSLGPGTNYGYTF
D gene: NA
clone size: once
J gene: TRBJ1-2
V gene: TRBV11-1

CDR3 DNA: TGCGCCAGCAGCCAAGATACACAGGGTAATCAGCCCCAGCATTTT
CDR3 protein: CASSQDTQGNQPQHF
D gene: NA
clone size: NA
J gene: TRBJ1-5
V gene: TRBV4-3

CDR3 DNA: TGTGCCAGCAGGGCGACAGGGCTTTTCGGAGGAGAGCAGTACTTC
CDR3 protein: CASRATGLFGGEQYF
D gene: TRBD1
clone size: NA
J gene: TRBJ2-7
V gene: TRBV2

CDR3 DNA: TGTGCCAGCAGCTTAATGTCACAGCTTACCTACGAGCAGTACTTC
CDR3 protein: CASSLMSQLTYEQYF
D gene: NA
clone size: NA
J gene: TRBJ2-7
V gene: TRBV7-8

CDR3 DNA: TGTGCCAGCAGCTTAGAGGGGCAGGGCCCCTACAATGAGCAGTTCTTC
CDR3 protein: CASSLEGQGPYNEQFF
D gene: NA
clone size: NA
J gene: TRBJ2-1
V gene: TRBV11-3

CDR3 DNA: TGTGCCGCCAAAGCGTCGAGCTTGGAGACCCAGTACTTC
CDR3 protein: CAAKASSLETQYF
D gene: NA
clone size: NA
J gene: TRBJ2-5
V gene: TRBV10-3

CDR3 DNA: TGTGCCAGTAGTACACTAAGGGACAGGCCATCGGATGGCTACACCTTC
CDR3 protein: CASSTLRDRPSDGYTF
D gene: TRBD1
clone size: once
J gene: TRBJ1-2
V gene: TRBV19

CDR3 DNA: TGTGCCACCAGTGATTTGAGAGGGACTATTAACAATGAGCAGTTCTTC
CDR3 protein: CATSDLRGTINNEQFF
D gene: TRBD2
clone size: NA
J gene: TRBJ2-1
V gene: TRBV24-1

CDR3 DNA: TGTGCCAGCAGGACCGGGACAAACTCCTACGAGCAGTACTTC
CDR3 protein: CASRTGTNSYEQYF
D gene: NA
clone size: few
J gene: TRBJ2-7
V gene: TRBV6-6

CDR3 DNA: TGCGCCAGCAGCTCGTCCAACGGGAGATCTTCCCAGTACTTC
CDR3 protein: CASSSSNGRSSQYF
D gene: NA
clone size: NA
J gene: TRBJ2-5
V gene: TRBV5-1

CDR3 DNA: TGTGCCAGCAGTTACCGAACAGGGGACGAGCAGTTCTTC
CDR3 protein: CASSYRTGDEQFF
D gene: TRBD1
clone size: once
J gene: TRBJ2-1
V gene: TRBV6-5

CDR3 DNA: TGTGCCAGCAGCTGGGGACAGGGGGTTAATGAAAAACTGTTTTTT
CDR3 protein: CASSWGQGVNEKLFF
D gene: TRBD1
clone size: NA
J gene: TRBJ1-4
V gene: TRBV7-9

CDR3 DNA: TGTGCGTCTGGGCTTTCTAAGATCGAAAAACTGTTTTTT
CDR3 protein: CASGLSKIEKLFF
D gene: NA
clone size: NA
J gene: TRBJ1-4
V gene: TRBV6-5

CDR3 DNA: TGTGCCAGCAGTTCACTACCGGGACAGGGGGCGTATGGCTACACCTTC
CDR3 protein: CASSSLPGQGAYGYTF
D gene: TRBD1
clone size: NA
J gene: TRBJ1-2
V gene: TRBV6-2/TRBV6-3

CDR3 DNA: TGTGCCAGCAGCCCGACAGGGCGAAACACCATATATTTT
CDR3 protein: CASSPTGRNTIYF
D gene: TRBD1
clone size: NA
J gene: TRBJ1-3
V gene: TRBV12-3/TRBV12-4

CDR3 DNA: TGTGCCAGCGACTCCCGGCCGTCACCCCTCCACTTT
CDR3 protein: CASDSRPSPLHF
D gene: NA
clone size: NA
J gene: TRBJ1-6
V gene: TRBV28

CDR3 DNA: TGTGCCAGCAGTCGGGCAGGGGAGACCGGGGAGCTGTTTTTT
CDR3 protein: CASSRAGETGELFF
D gene: NA
clone size: once
J gene: TRBJ2-2
V gene: TRBV7-6

CDR3 DNA: TGCGCCAGCAGCTTGCGACCCGGACACCTCTACGAGCAGTACTTC
CDR3 protein: CASSLRPGHLYEQYF
D gene: NA
clone size: NA
J gene: TRBJ2-7
V gene: TRBV5-1

CDR3 DNA: TGTGCCAGCAGTTTGAGACCCGGGACTAGCGGGAGGTCCTACGAGCAGTACTTC
CDR3 protein: CASSLRPGTSGRSYEQYF
D gene: TRBD2
clone size: NA
J gene: TRBJ2-7
V gene: TRBV28